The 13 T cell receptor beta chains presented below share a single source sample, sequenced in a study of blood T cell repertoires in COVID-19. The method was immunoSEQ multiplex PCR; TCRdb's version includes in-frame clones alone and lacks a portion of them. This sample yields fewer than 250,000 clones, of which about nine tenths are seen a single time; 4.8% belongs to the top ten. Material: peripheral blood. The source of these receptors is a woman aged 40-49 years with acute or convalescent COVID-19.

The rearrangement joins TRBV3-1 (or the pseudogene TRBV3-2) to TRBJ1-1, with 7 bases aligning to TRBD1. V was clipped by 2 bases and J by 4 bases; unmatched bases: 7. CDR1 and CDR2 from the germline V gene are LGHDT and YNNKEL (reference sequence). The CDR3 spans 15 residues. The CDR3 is CASSQLTGMRTEAFF. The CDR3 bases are TGTGCCAGCAGCCAATTGACAGGGATGCGCACTGAAGCTTTCTTT.

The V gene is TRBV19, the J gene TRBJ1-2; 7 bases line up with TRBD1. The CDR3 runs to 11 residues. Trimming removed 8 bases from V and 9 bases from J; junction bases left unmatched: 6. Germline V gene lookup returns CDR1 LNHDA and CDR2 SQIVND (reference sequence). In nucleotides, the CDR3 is TGTGCCAGTTGGGGGACAGTGAGCTACACCTTC. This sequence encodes CASWGTVSYTF.

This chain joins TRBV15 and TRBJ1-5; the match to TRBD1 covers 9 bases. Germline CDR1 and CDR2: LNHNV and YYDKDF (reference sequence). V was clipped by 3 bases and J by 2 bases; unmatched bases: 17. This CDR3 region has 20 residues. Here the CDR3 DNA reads TGTGCCACCAGCAGTGATTGGGGACCACAGGGGGCGCTTGGCAATCAGCCCCAGCATTTT. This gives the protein CATSSDWGPQGALGNQPQHF.

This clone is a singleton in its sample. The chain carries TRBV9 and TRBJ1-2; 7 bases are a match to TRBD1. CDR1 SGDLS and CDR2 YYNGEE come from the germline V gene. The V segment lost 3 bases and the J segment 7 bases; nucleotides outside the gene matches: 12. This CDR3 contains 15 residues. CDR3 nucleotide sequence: TGTGCCAGCAGCGGACAGATGGGACAGATTTCTGGCTACACCTTC. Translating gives CASSGQMGQISGYTF. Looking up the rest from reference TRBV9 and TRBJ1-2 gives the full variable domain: DSGVTQTPKHLITATGQRVTLRCSPRSGDLSVYWYQQSLDQGLQFLIQYYNGEERAKGNILERFSAQQFPDLHSELNLSSLELGDSALYFCASSGQMGQISGYTFGSGTRLTVV.

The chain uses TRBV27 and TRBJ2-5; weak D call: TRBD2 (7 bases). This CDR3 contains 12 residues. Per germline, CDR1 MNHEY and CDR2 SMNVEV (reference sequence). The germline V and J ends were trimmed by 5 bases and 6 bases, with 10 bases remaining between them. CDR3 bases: TGTGCCAGCAGTGAGGGGGGGAAGACCCAGTACTTC. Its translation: CASSEGGKTQYF.

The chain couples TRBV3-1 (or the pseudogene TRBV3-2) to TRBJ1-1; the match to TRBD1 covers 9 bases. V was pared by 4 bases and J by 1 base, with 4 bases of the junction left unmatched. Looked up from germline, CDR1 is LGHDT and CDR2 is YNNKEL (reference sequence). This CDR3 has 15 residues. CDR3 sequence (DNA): TGTGCCAGCAGCCTCTGGGACAGGGAGAACACTGAAGCTTTCTTT. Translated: CASSLWDRENTEAFF.

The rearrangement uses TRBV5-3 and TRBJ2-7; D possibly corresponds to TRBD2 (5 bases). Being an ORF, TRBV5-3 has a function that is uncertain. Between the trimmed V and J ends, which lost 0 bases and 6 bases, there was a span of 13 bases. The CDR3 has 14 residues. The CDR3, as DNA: TGTGCCAGAAGCTTGGAGGCCGAACGGGGCGAGCAGTACGTC. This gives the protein CARSLEAERGEQYV.

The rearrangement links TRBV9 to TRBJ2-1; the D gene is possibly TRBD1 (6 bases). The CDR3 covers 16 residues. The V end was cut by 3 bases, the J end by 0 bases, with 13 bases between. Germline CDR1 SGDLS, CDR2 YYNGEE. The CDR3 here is CASSATGARSYNEQFF. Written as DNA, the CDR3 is TGTGCCAGCAGCGCGACAGGCGCTCGCTCCTACAATGAGCAGTTCTTC.

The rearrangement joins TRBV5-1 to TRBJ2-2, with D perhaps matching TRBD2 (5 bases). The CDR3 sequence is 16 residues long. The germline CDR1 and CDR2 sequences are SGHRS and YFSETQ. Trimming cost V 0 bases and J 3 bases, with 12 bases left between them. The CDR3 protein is CASSLGRGFYTGELFF. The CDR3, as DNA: TGCGCCAGCAGCTTGGGGCGAGGGTTTTACACCGGGGAGCTGTTTTTT.

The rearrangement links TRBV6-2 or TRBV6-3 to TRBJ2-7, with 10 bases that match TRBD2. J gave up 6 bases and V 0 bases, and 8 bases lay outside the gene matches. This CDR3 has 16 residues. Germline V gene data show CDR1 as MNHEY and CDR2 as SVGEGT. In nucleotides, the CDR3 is TGTGCCAGCAGTTACTCGAAACTAGCGGGGTCCCGCGAGCAGTACGTC. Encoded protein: CASSYSKLAGSREQYV.

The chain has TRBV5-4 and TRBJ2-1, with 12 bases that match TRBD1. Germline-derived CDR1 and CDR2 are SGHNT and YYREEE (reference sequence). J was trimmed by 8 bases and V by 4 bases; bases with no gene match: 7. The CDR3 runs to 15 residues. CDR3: CASSTGQGALDEQFF. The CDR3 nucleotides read TGTGCCAGCAGCACGGGACAGGGGGCTTTGGATGAGCAGTTCTTC.

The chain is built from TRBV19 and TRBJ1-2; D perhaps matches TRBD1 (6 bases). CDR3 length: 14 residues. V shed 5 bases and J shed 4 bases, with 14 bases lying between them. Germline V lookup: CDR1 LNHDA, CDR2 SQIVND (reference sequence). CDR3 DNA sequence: TGTGCCAGTAGTTCCACCCCGGACAGCTATGGCTACACCTTC. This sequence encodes CASSSTPDSYGYTF.

CDR3 DNA: TGTGCCAGCTCACTACAGAGCCAAGAGACCCAGTACTTC. Translation gives CASSLQSQETQYF. This chain connects TRBV18 to TRBJ2-5, with D hard to call. The CDR3 contains 13 residues. V shed 4 bases and J shed 1 base, with 7 bases lying between them. The germline V gene encodes CDR1 KGHSH and CDR2 LQKENI. Full variable domain (remainder filled in from reference TRBV18 and TRBJ2-5): NAGVMQNPRHLVRRRGQEARLRCSPMKGHSHVYWYRQLPEEGLKFMVYLQKENIIDESGMPKERFSAEFPKEGPSILRIQQVVRGDSAAYFCASSLQSQETQYFGPGTRLLVL.